This T cell receptor (beta chain) was recorded in a study of blood T cell repertoires in COVID-19. Background on the study: COVID-19 samples from acute and convalescent phases originated in the United States, Italy and Spain. T cells, B-cell-depleted T cells, or PBMCs supplied cDNA or gDNA.

Original processing notes: Estimates of nucleated cell counts were drawn from the amplification of reference gene primers. Data came from immunoSEQ multiplex PCR; TCRdb stores just in-frame clones and leaves some out. V, J and clone size reflect that table, while D and trimming were determined from the DNA. Among about 160,000 clones listed, around 82% were seen once. Enrolled during active infection, Seattle patients were then followed longitudinally. The CDR3 loop spans 15 amino acids. The J segment lost 3 bases and the V segment lost 0 bases, leaving 1 base of the junction unmatched. Germline V gives CDR1 SGHRS, CDR2 YFSETQ.

The chain recombines TRBV5-1 with TRBJ2-2, with TRBD2 matching 8 bases. The specimen sequenced was peripheral blood. The TCR sequence derives from a woman aged 35 to 49 with COVID-19, enrolled during active disease. The CDR3 DNA reads as TGCGCCAGCAGCTTGGCGGGACTAGACACCGGGGAGCTGTTTTTT. This translates into CASSLAGLDTGELFF. The whole variable domain, filled in from reference TRBV5-1 and TRBJ2-2, reads KAGVTQTPRYLIKTRGQQVTLSCSPISGHRSVSWYQQTPGQGLQFLFEYFSETQRNKGNFPGRFSGRQFSNSRSEMNVSTLELGDSALYLCASSLAGLDTGELFFGEGSRLTVL.